This T cell receptor beta chain was sequenced in a study of CD8 T cells in ankylosing spondylitis (dated by TCRdb to 2016 to 2017). At the level of the whole study: T cell receptor beta repertoires were profiled in healthy donors and ankylosing spondylitis patients so that disease-linked TCR variants could be found. Peripheral blood was sampled, and synovial fluid was additionally collected from ankylosing spondylitis patients. The full study cohort was made up of about 24 ankylosing spondylitis patients and 108 healthy donors. What the research found in general, with its limitations: The disease-linked clones had a CD8+ phenotype and were found at relatively low frequencies in peripheral blood. A TCR beta motif of several highly homologous amino acid variants appeared characteristic of blood from ankylosing spondylitis patients. Some motif variants had previously been reported in the synovial fluid and blood of reactive arthritis patients, which suggests shared mechanisms of disease initiation. According to the report, matched synovial fluid samples from ankylosing spondylitis patients were significantly enriched for the disease-linked clones.

Turning to this clonotype: What this receptor recognizes is not known. The record has no base qualities; no much larger clone is one base away.

For sequencing, an Illumina HiSeq 2500 was employed. Quantitative 5'-RACE with molecular barcodes was the method used to prepare the TCR beta libraries. Per the source publication's procedure: A new computational method based on a probabilistic model of VDJ rearrangement was used to identify disease-linked TCR variants. TCRdb took the public reads, trimmed them with fastp at Q25, ran MiXCR for clone calling and kept in-frame beta chains. For every CDR3 protein sequence, its rows merge into one entry that carries the most common genes and DNA. Clone size and V and J calls follow TCRdb, not the original study. The sample yields approximately 350,000 distinct CDR3 sequences; about 14% were counted once. 1.1% of the sample is in the top ten clones. Germline trimming: 3 bases from V, 4 bases from J; junction bases outside gene matches: 6. From a lookup of the germline V gene (reference sequence), CDR1 and CDR2 are DFQATT and SNEGSKA. The CDR3 runs 15 amino acids, cysteine and phenylalanine included. Just CDR3 DNA is preserved here, 45 bases in frame from base 1.

Input material: blood, either unsorted or a sorted T cell fraction (not recorded which). The rearrangement joined TRBV20-1 to TRBJ2-1, with TRBD2 identical over 10 junction bases. The TCR was taken from a male donor with ankylosing spondylitis or in good health (not recorded which). The CDR3: CSARELAGSYNEQFF. The sequenced DNA is TGCAGTGCTAGGGAACTAGCGGGATCTTACAATGAGCAGTTCTTC.